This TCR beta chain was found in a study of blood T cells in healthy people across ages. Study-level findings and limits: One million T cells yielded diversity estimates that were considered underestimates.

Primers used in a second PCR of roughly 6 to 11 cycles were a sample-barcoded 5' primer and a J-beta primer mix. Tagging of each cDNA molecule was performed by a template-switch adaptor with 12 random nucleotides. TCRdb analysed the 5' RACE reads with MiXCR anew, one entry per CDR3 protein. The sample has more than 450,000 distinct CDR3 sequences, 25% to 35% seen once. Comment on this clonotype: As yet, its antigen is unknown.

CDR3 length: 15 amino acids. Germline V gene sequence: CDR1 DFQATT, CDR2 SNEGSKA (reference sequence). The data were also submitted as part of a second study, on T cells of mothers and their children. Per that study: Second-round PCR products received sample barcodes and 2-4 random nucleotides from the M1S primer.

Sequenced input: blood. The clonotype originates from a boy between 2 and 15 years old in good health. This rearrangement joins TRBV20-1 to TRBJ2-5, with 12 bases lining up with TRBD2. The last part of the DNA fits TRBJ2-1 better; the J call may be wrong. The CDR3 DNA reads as TGCAGAGCTTTCCCCCTAGCGGGAGGGTTAAATGAGCAGTTCTTC. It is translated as CRAFPLAGGLNEQFF.